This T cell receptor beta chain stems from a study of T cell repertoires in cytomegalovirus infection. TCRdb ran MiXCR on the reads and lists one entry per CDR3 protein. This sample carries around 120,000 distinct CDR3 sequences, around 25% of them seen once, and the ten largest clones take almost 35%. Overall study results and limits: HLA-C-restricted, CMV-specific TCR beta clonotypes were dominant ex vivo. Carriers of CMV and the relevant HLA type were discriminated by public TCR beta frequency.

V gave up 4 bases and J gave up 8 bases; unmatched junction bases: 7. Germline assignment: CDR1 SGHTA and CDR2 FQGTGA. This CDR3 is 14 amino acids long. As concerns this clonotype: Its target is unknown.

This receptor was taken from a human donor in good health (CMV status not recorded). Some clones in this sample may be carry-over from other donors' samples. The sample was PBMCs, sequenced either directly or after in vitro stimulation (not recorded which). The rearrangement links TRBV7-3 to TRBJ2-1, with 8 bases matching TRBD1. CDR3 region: CASSSQTGGYEQFF. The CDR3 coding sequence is TGTGCCAGCAGCTCACAAACAGGGGGTTATGAGCAGTTCTTC.